This T cell receptor (beta chain) is drawn from a study of graft-versus-host responses after intestinal transplantation (dated by TCRdb to about 2021). Turning to the overall study: The transplants that recipients received were multivisceral, liver-intestinal, or isolated intestinal. Every recipient was given anti-thymocyte globulin induction, then maintenance tacrolimus and steroids for 3 to 4 years. Bulk TCR-beta CDR3 sequencing was used to track graft-versus-host and host-versus-graft alloreactive T cell clones in the graft, circulation and bone marrow after intestinal transplantation. To identify alloreactive clones, pre-transplant mixed lymphocyte reaction products were sequenced and then compared with unstimulated pre-transplant donor and recipient T cells. The cohort enrolled 20 to 30 intestinal transplant recipients, one of whom was a retransplant, and a few patients without pretransplant specimens were excluded. A peak of at least 4% donor T cells among recipient peripheral blood mononuclear cells was the definition used for donor T cell macrochimerism. Rather than going through the commercial service, samples from a few later patients were sequenced in-house on an Illumina MiSeq and processed with MiXCR.

Regarding this clone: This receptor's antigen is unknown. No base-level quality is on record; no much larger clone is a single base apart.

The CDR3 goes from the cysteine to the phenylalanine over 16 residues. The retained sequence is limited to the CDR3, 48 bases, with the frame set at the first base. V loses 4 bases of germline sequence and J loses 1 base, and the interval between the two ends is 14 bases. Looking up the germline V gene (reference sequence) yields CDR1 LNHDA and CDR2 SQIVND. The library relied on the immunoSEQ multiplex PCR assay. For most patients, genomic DNA was isolated using the Qiagen DNeasy Blood and Tissue Kit and was shipped frozen to Adaptive Biotechnologies for TCR sequencing. For most patients, high-throughput TCR-beta CDR3 sequencing of genomic DNA was performed by Adaptive Biotechnologies. In the original analysis: TCR sequencing data for roughly 20 patients were retrieved from Adaptive's ImmunoSEQ software; three other patients were processed with MiXCR and VDJtools. CD4 versus CD8 sorting errors were corrected by removing sequences found in both subsets at a frequency ratio below 5:1. Because the origin of CDR3 nucleotide sequences shared between donor and recipient could not be assigned, those sequences were removed. To be classed as alloreactive, a clone needed at least 2-fold expansion over unstimulated cells and a minimum CFSE-low frequency of 0.002% (template counts) or 0.001% (read counts). Mappable clones were those detected in sequenced pre-transplant spleen, lymph node, or MLR CFSE-low populations of the donor or recipient. Cumulative frequency of alloreactive clones was calculated as a percentage of all sequences weighted by copy number. TCRdb obtained this table from immuneACCESS and retained in-frame rearrangements with V and J assigned. These tables miss some clones; where compared with another copy, unresolved V genes account for less than half of the shortfall, and the remainder is unexplained. V and J calls plus clone size are reproduced from that table; the DNA served to infer D and trimming. The sample table contains 150,000 or so clones; only one count was recorded for 85% to 95% of them. The top ten constitute approximately 0.2% of the sample.

What the authors observed across the whole study: In patients with donor T cell macrochimerism, the allografts had high GvH to HvG T cell clonal ratios. The relatively low number and heterogeneity of intestinal transplant patients limited the conclusions. Peak levels of circulating GvH clones were associated with declines in HvG clones early after transplant. GvH clones were found in recipient bone marrow, and some of the GvH clones appeared earlier in ileal mucosa or blood, which is consistent with an intestinal mucosal origin.

The time point label of this sample denotes: cells obtained before transplantation from donor or recipient. CD3+CD4+ and CD3+CD8+ populations were FACS-sorted from unstimulated pre-transplant donor and recipient cells taken from spleen or lymph nodes. Recombination joined TRBV19 with TRBJ1-3; possibly the D gene is TRBD1, per 5 matching bases. Material: unstimulated CD4+ T cells sorted from spleen or lymph node cells, obtained before intestinal transplant. The origin of this receptor is a human donor who received an intestinal transplant. The CDR3 protein: CASSTQLGVSGNTIYF. The DNA sequence is TGTGCCAGTAGTACCCAGCTGGGGGTTTCTGGAAACACCATATATTTT.